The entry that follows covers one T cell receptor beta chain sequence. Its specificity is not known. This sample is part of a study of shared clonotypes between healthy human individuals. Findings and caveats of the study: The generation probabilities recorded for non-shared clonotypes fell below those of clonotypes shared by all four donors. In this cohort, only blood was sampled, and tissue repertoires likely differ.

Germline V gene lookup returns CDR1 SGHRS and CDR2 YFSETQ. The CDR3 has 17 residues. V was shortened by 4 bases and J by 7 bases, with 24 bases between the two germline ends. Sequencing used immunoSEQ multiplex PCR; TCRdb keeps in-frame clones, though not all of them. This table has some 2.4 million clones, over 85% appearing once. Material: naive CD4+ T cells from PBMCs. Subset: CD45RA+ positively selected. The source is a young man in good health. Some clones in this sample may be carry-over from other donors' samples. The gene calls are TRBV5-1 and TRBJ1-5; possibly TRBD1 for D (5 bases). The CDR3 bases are TGCGCCAGCAGCCCCGGCGGAACAGGAGGAGCGGAACAGCCCCAGCATTTT. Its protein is CASSPGGTGGAEQPQHF. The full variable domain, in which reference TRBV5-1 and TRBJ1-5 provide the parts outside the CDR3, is KAGVTQTPRYLIKTRGQQVTLSCSPISGHRSVSWYQQTPGQGLQFLFEYFSETQRNKGNFPGRFSGRQFSNSRSEMNVSTLELGDSALYLCASSPGGTGGAEQPQHFGDGTRLSIL.